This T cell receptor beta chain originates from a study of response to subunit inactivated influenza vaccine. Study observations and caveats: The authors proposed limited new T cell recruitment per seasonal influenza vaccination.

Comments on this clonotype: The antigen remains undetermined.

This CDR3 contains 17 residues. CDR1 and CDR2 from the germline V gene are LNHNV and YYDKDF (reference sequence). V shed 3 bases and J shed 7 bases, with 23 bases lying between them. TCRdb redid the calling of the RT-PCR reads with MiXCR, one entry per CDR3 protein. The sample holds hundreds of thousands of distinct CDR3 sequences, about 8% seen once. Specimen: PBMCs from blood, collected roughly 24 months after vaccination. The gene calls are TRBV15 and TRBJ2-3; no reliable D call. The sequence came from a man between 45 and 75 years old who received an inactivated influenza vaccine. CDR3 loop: CATSSLLRTESRNTQYF. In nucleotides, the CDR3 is TGTGCCACCAGCAGCCTACTAAGGACCGAATCGAGAAATACGCAGTATTTT.